This TCR beta chain was retrieved from a study of cytotoxic CD8 clonotypes in ibrutinib-treated CLL. Study-wide results and caveats: Exceeding age-matched healthy donors, baseline clonality also tracked the counts of circulating CD8+ T cells.

The CDR3 sequence is 14 residues long. Germline CDR1 and CDR2: SGHNT and YYREEE (reference sequence). Germline trimming cut 5 bases from V and 10 bases from J; bases unmatched to any gene: 9. This clone was found once. Its target is unknown. Data came from immunoSEQ multiplex PCR; TCRdb stores just in-frame clones and leaves some out. The sample gives over 100,000 clones, about 53% of which show up once; 30% to 45% is in the top ten. V gene TRBV5-4 combines with J gene TRBJ2-1; TRBD2 agrees at 10 bases. The sequence was obtained from a human donor with chronic lymphocytic leukemia. The sequencing here drew on PBMCs, taken after 24 months of ibrutinib treatment. The CDR3 reads CASRGERGGGEQFF. The CDR3 region has the DNA TGTGCCAGCAGAGGGGAGCGGGGGGGAGGCGAGCAGTTCTTC.